This T cell receptor beta chain was documented in a study of blood T cell repertoires in COVID-19. Across the whole study: Italy, Spain and the United States were the sources of the convalescent and acute COVID-19 samples. The analysed material was cDNA or gDNA that came from T cells, B-cell-depleted T cells, or PBMCs.

Original processing methods: The authors estimated nucleated cell counts from reference gene primer amplification. TCRdb's table, derived via immunoSEQ multiplex PCR, lists solely in-frame clones and lacks some. V and J calls and clone size are those listed in that table; D and trimming were worked out from the DNA. The sample has 310,000 or so clones, roughly 86% seen once; the top ten hold 7.5% to 10%. This CDR3 has 16 amino acids. V lost 5 bases and J lost 8; bases outside the gene matches: 9. CDR1 MRHNA and CDR2 SNTAGT come from the germline V gene. Patients in Seattle were enrolled during active infection, then followed longitudinally.

This TCR was sampled from a young man with COVID-19, enrolled during active disease. Sequencing was carried out using peripheral blood. This chain links TRBV6-4 with TRBJ2-3; 14 nucleotides agree with TRBD2. CDR3 sequence reads: CASSRGLAGEGSTQYF. CDR3 DNA: TGTGCCAGCAGTCGGGGACTAGCGGGAGAAGGGAGTACGCAGTATTTT.